Listed below are T cell receptor beta chains from one sample, sequenced in a study of T-cell memory formation after mild COVID-19. TCRdb itself ran the 5' RACE reads through MiXCR, one entry per CDR3 protein. Among approximately 260,000 distinct CDR3 sequences, roughly 15% were seen once, and the ten largest hold approximately 3.4%. The material sequenced was PBMCs or a T cell subset sorted from them (not recorded which). The receptors shown here come from a young man who had mild COVID-19 (a few samples of this study predate the infection). Cell type and time point are not known. Both conserved end residues are part of each CDR3. D genes are given only for firm matches. The size of a clone is reported for some rows only, either as once, few or many, or as a class for expanded clones.

D gene	V gene	clone size	J gene	CDR3 DNA	CDR3 protein
TRBD2	TRBV20-1	.	TRBJ2-7	TGCAGTGCTTCACCCAGAACTAGCGGGGGGTACGAGCAGTACTTC	CSASPRTSGGYEQYF
.	TRBV6-2/TRBV6-3	many	TRBJ1-5	TGTGCCAGCCGGAACCCGAATCAGCCCCAGCATTTT	CASRNPNQPQHF
.	TRBV4-1	few	TRBJ2-1	TGCGCCAGCAGCGAAGGTTTAGGGCGGCGGGGTGAGCAGTTCTTC	CASSEGLGRRGEQFF
.	TRBV12-3/TRBV12-4	many	TRBJ1-5	TGTGCCAGCAGTTTAAGTCAGAATCAGCCCCAGCATTTT	CASSLSQNQPQHF
.	TRBV7-7	.	TRBJ2-1	TGTGCCAGCAGCTTTGGTGGCGGGGAGCAGTTCTTC	CASSFGGGEQFF
.	TRBV20-1	many	TRBJ2-3	TGCAGTGCTGAAAGGTCCACAGATACGCAGTATTTT	CSAERSTDTQYF
.	TRBV7-9	.	TRBJ2-3	TGTGCCAGCAGCCCGTGGTGGGAGGACGGAGATACGCAGTATTTT	CASSPWWEDGDTQYF
TRBD2	TRBV4-2	many	TRBJ2-4	TGTGCCAGCAGCCTTGGGAGCGGGGGTGCCAAAAACATTCAGTACTTC	CASSLGSGGAKNIQYF
TRBD2	TRBV5-1	.	TRBJ2-5	TGCGCCAGCAGCTATAGCGGGGGGGCCGTCGAGACCCAGTACTTC	CASSYSGGAVETQYF
.	TRBV5-1	.	TRBJ1-1	TGCGCCAGCAGCTTGAGGGTCAGGGCCACATCCACTGAAGCTTTCTTT	CASSLRVRATSTEAFF
TRBD1	TRBV5-1	few	TRBJ1-1	TGCGCCAGCAGCCACGGGGACAGGGGGCGAGGCGCTGAAGCTTTCTTT	CASSHGDRGRGAEAFF
.	TRBV12-3/TRBV12-4	.	TRBJ1-5	TGTGCCAGCAGTCCGGGCTTAATTTTTGGGGGGCGAAGAGGTCAGCCCCAGCATTTT	CASSPGLIFGGRRGQPQHF
TRBD1	TRBV6-5	few	TRBJ1-5	TGTGCCAGCAGTCCGGGACAGCGCAATCAGCCCCAGCATTTT	CASSPGQRNQPQHF
.	TRBV12-3/TRBV12-4	.	TRBJ1-1	TGTGCCAGCAGTTTCAGTCAGGCTGAAGCTTTCTTT	CASSFSQAEAFF
TRBD1	TRBV18	.	TRBJ1-1	TGTGCCAGCTCACCACGCGGGACAGGGGGCTTGAACACTGAAGCTTTCTTT	CASSPRGTGGLNTEAFF
TRBD2	TRBV2	.	TRBJ2-7	TGTGCCAGCAGACCTACTAGCGGGGGTTACGAGCAGTACTTC	CASRPTSGGYEQYF
.	TRBV25-1	.	TRBJ1-3	TGTGCCAGCCGTGAGTTCGGAAACACCATATATTTT	CASREFGNTIYF
.	TRBV18	few	TRBJ1-6	TGTGCCAGCTCATATGTATCTAGTGGTTCACCCCTCCACTTT	CASSYVSSGSPLHF
TRBD1	TRBV7-2	medium-sized	TRBJ1-2	TGTGCCAGCAGCTGGCCGCCGGGACAGGGCCGCGGCTACACCTTC	CASSWPPGQGRGYTF
.	TRBV5-1	.	TRBJ1-6	TGCGCCAGCAGCCTGGGACGGTCTCGGCGATATAATTCACCCCTCCACTTT	CASSLGRSRRYNSPLHF
.	TRBV20-1	.	TRBJ2-6	TGCAGTGCTTTCTCTGGGGCCAACGTCCTGACTTTC	CSAFSGANVLTF
TRBD1	TRBV10-3	.	TRBJ1-1	TGTGCCATCAGCGTAGGGACAGTCAACACTGAAGCTTTCTTT	CAISVGTVNTEAFF
.	TRBV18	.	TRBJ1-1	TGTGCCAGCTCAGGGGCACAGGGAAGGACTGAAGCTTTCTTT	CASSGAQGRTEAFF
.	TRBV10-3	once	TRBJ1-1	TGTGCCATTAGGGGGGGGTCTGATGAAGCTTTCTTT	CAIRGGSDEAFF
TRBD1	TRBV20-1	.	TRBJ2-3	TGCAGTGCTAGATCACGGACAGGGGGAGATACGCAGTATTTT	CSARSRTGGDTQYF
.	TRBV4-2	few	TRBJ1-5	TGTGCCAGCAGCACCAGGGGAGGGGGGAAGAATCAGCCCCAGCATTTT	CASSTRGGGKNQPQHF
TRBD2	TRBV7-2	.	TRBJ2-7	TGTGCCAGCAGCTTAGCGGGGGGGTCCTACGAGCAGTACTTC	CASSLAGGSYEQYF
.	TRBV6-5	few	TRBJ2-3	TGTGCCAGCAGCTCCCCGGGCACAGATACGCAGTATTTT	CASSSPGTDTQYF
.	TRBV30	.	TRBJ2-1	TGTGCCTGGAGTGGGATGGGCGGCAATGAGCAGTTCTTC	CAWSGMGGNEQFF
.	TRBV5-1	.	TRBJ2-3	TGCGCCAGCAGCTACCAGGGGAGCATGGATACGCAGTATTTT	CASSYQGSMDTQYF
.	TRBV5-6	many	TRBJ1-1	TGTGCCAGCAGCTTGGTCAGGCAGGGGAACACTGAAGCTTTCTTT	CASSLVRQGNTEAFF
.	TRBV7-2	few	TRBJ1-6	TGTGCCAGCAGCCGCCCGGTGAATTCACCCCTCCACTTT	CASSRPVNSPLHF
.	TRBV7-9	many	TRBJ1-1	TGTGCCAGCAGCCCCAATGGGGACACTGAAGCTTTCTTT	CASSPNGDTEAFF
TRBD1	TRBV12-3/TRBV12-4	many	TRBJ1-2	TGTGCCAGCACACCGGGACAGGCGTACTATGGCTACACCTTC	CASTPGQAYYGYTF
.	TRBV6-5	.	TRBJ2-1	TGTGCCAGCAGTACTAAGACAGTCTTCAATTACAATGAGCAGTTCTTC	CASSTKTVFNYNEQFF
.	TRBV6-5	.	TRBJ1-2	TGTGCCAGTGGGGGACCTATAGGAACCTATGGCTACACCTTC	CASGGPIGTYGYTF
.	TRBV7-8	.	TRBJ2-7	TGTGCCAGCAGCTTAAGGAGGGGGGGAGCCTACGAGCAGTACTTC	CASSLRRGGAYEQYF
TRBD1	TRBV19	.	TRBJ1-1	TGTGCCAGTAAACTTGACAGGGGGAACACTGAAGCTTTCTTT	CASKLDRGNTEAFF
.	TRBV29-1	.	TRBJ1-5	TGCAGCGTTGGACAGCATAATCAGCCCCAGCATTTT	CSVGQHNQPQHF
.	TRBV7-3	few	TRBJ2-3	TGTGCCAGCAGCTTTGGGGGCCCACGGAGCACAGATACGCAGTATTTT	CASSFGGPRSTDTQYF
.	TRBV11-2	few	TRBJ2-1	TGTGCCAGCAGCACCCTAAGAGGGAGGAATGAGCAGTTCTTC	CASSTLRGRNEQFF
.	TRBV6-2/TRBV6-3	few	TRBJ1-2	TGTGCCAGCAACCCGGGACGGAAGATCTATGGCTACACCTTC	CASNPGRKIYGYTF
TRBD1	TRBV14	.	TRBJ1-4	TGTGCCAGCAGCCTACAGGGGGCATACAATGAAAAACTGTTTTTT	CASSLQGAYNEKLFF
TRBD2	TRBV25-1	many	TRBJ2-1	TGTGCCAGCAGTGAGGGAACTAGCGCTTCGGTGGACAATGAGCAGTTCTTC	CASSEGTSASVDNEQFF
.	TRBV6-1	.	TRBJ1-2	TGTGCCAGCAGTGAAGGCGCGGGGAGCGGCGGCTACACCTTC	CASSEGAGSGGYTF
.	TRBV11-2	many	TRBJ1-1	TGTGCCAGCAGCCCCGGGGGCCAACGAGCTTTCTTT	CASSPGGQRAFF
.	TRBV4-3	.	TRBJ2-3	TGCGCCAGCAGCCTGTTACCTCCCGGGACGATTAGCACAGATACGCAGTATTTT	CASSLLPPGTISTDTQYF
.	TRBV7-9	.	TRBJ2-7	TGTGCCAGCAGCCAACAGGGAGCCGACGAGCAGTACTTC	CASSQQGADEQYF